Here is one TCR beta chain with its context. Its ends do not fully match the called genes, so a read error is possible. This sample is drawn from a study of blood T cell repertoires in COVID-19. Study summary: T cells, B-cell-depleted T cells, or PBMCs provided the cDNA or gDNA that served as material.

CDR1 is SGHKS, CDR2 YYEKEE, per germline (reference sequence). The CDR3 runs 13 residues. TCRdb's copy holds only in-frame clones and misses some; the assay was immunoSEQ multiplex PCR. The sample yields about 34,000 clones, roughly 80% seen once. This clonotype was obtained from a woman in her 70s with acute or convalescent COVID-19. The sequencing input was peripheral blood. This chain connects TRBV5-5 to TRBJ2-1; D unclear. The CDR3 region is CAGSMRAANEQFF. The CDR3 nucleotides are TGTGCCGGCAGCATGAGAGCCGCGAATGAGCAGTTCTTC.